These 18 T cell receptor beta chains share one sample of origin, sequenced in a study of neurological immune-mediated disorders. TCRdb passed the 5' RACE reads through MiXCR, listing each CDR3 protein once. The sample carries approximately 60,000 distinct CDR3 sequences, less than 5% recorded once. The sequenced sample consisted of PBMCs. The receptors originated from a man aged 45-65 years with multiple sclerosis.

There are many counts of this clonotype. The genes are TRBV27 and TRBJ2-1; the match to TRBD1 covers 8 bases. J was trimmed by 8 bases and V by 5 bases; bases with no gene match: 5. This CDR3 comprises 13 residues. Germline V gives CDR1 MNHEY, CDR2 SMNVEV (reference sequence). The CDR3: CASSRQGWDEQFF. In DNA, the CDR3 is TGTGCCAGCAGTCGACAGGGGTGGGATGAGCAGTTCTTC.

This clonotype was seen at least ten times. Here the CDR3 reads CASFRLAGPLGEQFF. CDR3 DNA: TGTGCCAGCTTTAGACTAGCGGGGCCGCTTGGGGAGCAGTTCTTC. V gene TRBV6-1 combines with J gene TRBJ2-1, with TRBD2 matching over 11 bases. The CDR3 runs to 15 residues. Germline assignment: CDR1 MNHNS and CDR2 SASEGT. V shed 8 bases, J shed 10 bases, and the junction held 13 bases outside the gene matches.

This clonotype was recorded at least ten times. V usage is TRBV5-1 and J usage is TRBJ2-3; TRBD2 is a possible D gene (6 bases). The CDR3 is 15 residues long. Per germline, CDR1 SGHRS and CDR2 YFSETQ. V was cut by 0 bases and J by 6 bases, with 14 bases left in between. CDR3 bases: TGCGCCAGCAGCTTGGGGCTAGCGTTCTCGGATACGCAGTATTTT. Its protein product is CASSLGLAFSDTQYF.

The rearrangement joins TRBV5-1 to TRBJ2-2; TRBD1 aligns across 7 bases. Germline assignment: CDR1 SGHRS and CDR2 YFSETQ. Losses at the gene ends were 4 bases for V and 3 bases for J; bases not matched to a gene: 6. The CDR3 is 15 residues long. The CDR3 reads CASSRGQVHTGELFF. Written as DNA, the CDR3 is TGCGCCAGCAGCCGCGGACAGGTTCACACCGGGGAGCTGTTTTTT.

In this sample, this clonotype turned up many times. The V gene is TRBV28, the J gene TRBJ2-1; the match to TRBD1 covers 8 bases. Germline CDR1 reads MDHEN; CDR2 reads SYDVKM. The J segment lost 5 bases and the V segment lost 3 bases, leaving 6 bases of the junction unmatched. The CDR3 loop spans 15 amino acids. The CDR3 reads CASSFSGQGHNEQFF. In DNA, the CDR3 is TGTGCCAGCAGTTTTAGCGGACAGGGTCACAATGAGCAGTTCTTC.

This clonotype showed up many times. This chain links TRBV7-8 with TRBJ2-1; 10 nucleotides line up with TRBD2. CDR1 and CDR2 from the germline V gene are SGHVS and FQNEAQ. V lost 0 bases to trimming and J lost 3 bases; unmatched junction nucleotides: 2. The CDR3 runs 16 residues. CDR3 sequence: CASSLASGGGYNEQFF. CDR3 DNA sequence: TGTGCCAGCAGCTTAGCCAGCGGGGGGGGCTACAATGAGCAGTTCTTC. The full variable domain, completed using reference TRBV7-8 and TRBJ2-1, is GAGVSQSPRYKVAKRGQDVALRCDPISGHVSLFWYQQALGQGPEFLTYFQNEAQLDKSGLPSDRFFAERPEGSVSTLKIQRTQQEDSAVYLCASSLASGGGYNEQFFGPGTRLTVL.

This clonotype was found many times. The chain couples TRBV20-1 to TRBJ1-2; D is undetermined. V gave up 6 bases and J gave up 8 bases, with 10 bases separating them. In germline, CDR1 is DFQATT, CDR2 SNEGSKA (reference sequence). CDR3 length: 10 residues. This chain's CDR3 is CSAPDEGYTF. Written as DNA, the CDR3 is TGCAGTGCCCCTGATGAGGGCTACACCTTC.

This clonotype was observed many times. The rearrangement joins TRBV5-1 to TRBJ2-3; D possibly corresponds to TRBD1 (6 bases). CDR1 and CDR2 (germline): SGHRS, YFSETQ. Trimming pared 0 bases from V and 11 bases from J, leaving 7 bases between. The CDR3 has 11 amino acids. The CDR3 sequence is CASSLEGGQYF. DNA of the CDR3: TGCGCCAGCAGCTTGGAAGGGGGGCAGTATTTT.

This clonotype has just a few counts. V usage is TRBV29-1 and J usage is TRBJ2-1; tentative D call: TRBD2 (5 bases). The germline V gene encodes CDR1 SQVTM and CDR2 ANQGSEA. Trimming shortened V by 1 base and J by 10 bases, and 11 bases separated the two germline ends. This CDR3 has 12 residues. The CDR3 loop reads CSVEVGGREQFF. The DNA of the CDR3 is TGCAGCGTTGAAGTTGGAGGCAGGGAGCAGTTCTTC.

This clonotype was detected ten times or more. The chain combines TRBV5-1 with TRBJ2-3; D remains unclear. V dropped 4 bases and J dropped 0 bases, with 15 bases sitting between them. Germline V CDR1 and CDR2: SGHRS, YFSETQ. The CDR3 is 16 amino acids. The CDR3 DNA reads TGCGCCAGCAGCAACGGTGGCCCTCCTAGCACAGATACGCAGTATTTT. It specifies CASSNGGPPSTDTQYF. The whole variable domain, filled in from reference TRBV5-1 and TRBJ2-3, reads KAGVTQTPRYLIKTRGQQVTLSCSPISGHRSVSWYQQTPGQGLQFLFEYFSETQRNKGNFPGRFSGRQFSNSRSEMNVSTLELGDSALYLCASSNGGPPSTDTQYFGPGTRLTVL.

This clonotype occurred many times. CDR3 DNA: TGCGCCAGCAGCGTGGACAGGAGCACAGATACGCAGTATTTT. Translated: CASSVDRSTDTQYF. The chain employs TRBV5-1 and TRBJ2-3; 7 nucleotides agree with TRBD1. This CDR3 region has 14 residues. V dropped 4 bases and J dropped 0; count of bases not matched to a gene: 2. Germline CDR1 and CDR2: SGHRS and YFSETQ.

This chain uses TRBV11-3 with TRBJ1-1, with 7 positions matching TRBD1. This CDR3 has 16 amino acids. V shed 4 bases and J 0 bases; nucleotides not matched to a gene: 8. Germline lookup yields CDR1 SGHNT and CDR2 YENEEA. CDR3 sequence: CASSWGQTLMNTEAFF. The CDR3 DNA reads as TGTGCCAGCAGCTGGGGACAGACCCTTATGAACACTGAAGCTTTCTTT.

This clonotype came up many times. This chain links TRBV5-1 with TRBJ2-7; 7 bases match TRBD2. The CDR3 length is 16 residues. Germline CDR1 reads SGHRS; CDR2 reads YFSETQ. After removal of 0 bases from V and 3 bases from J, the junction contained 9 bases not matched to a gene. In DNA, the CDR3 is TGCGCCAGCAGCTTGGCCCGGATGGGGGAGGGCTACGAGCAGTACTTC. Translation gives CASSLARMGEGYEQYF.

This clonotype was picked up many times. The V and J genes are TRBV18 and TRBJ1-2; TRBD1 matches 7 bases. The germline gives CDR1 KGHSH, CDR2 LQKENI. The CDR3 sequence is 16 residues long. Trimming cost V 2 bases and J 1 base; bases outside gene matches: 7. The chain's CDR3 is CASSPGDRLLNYGYTF. CDR3 sequence (DNA): TGTGCCAGCTCACCAGGGGACAGACTTCTTAACTATGGCTACACCTTC.

Ten or more counts support this clonotype. The chain uses TRBV20-1 and TRBJ2-1; the D gene could be TRBD1 or TRBD2 (5 bases each). This CDR3 contains 13 residues. Trimming removed 5 bases at V and 8 bases at J, with 16 bases between. The germline gives CDR1 DFQATT, CDR2 SNEGSKA (reference sequence). The CDR3 protein is CSAVPGPGDEQFF. Here the CDR3 DNA reads TGCAGTGCTGTCCCGGGACCAGGCGATGAGCAGTTCTTC.

Many counts were recorded for this clonotype. This chain uses TRBV4-2 with TRBJ2-2; D assignment may be TRBD1 or TRBD2 (5 bases each). Germline CDR1 reads LGHNA; CDR2 reads YNFKEQ. Trimming took 5 bases from V and 6 from J, leaving 16 bases between them. The CDR3 length is 15 residues. This CDR3 reads CASSEAGSTAGELFF. The CDR3 DNA follows: TGTGCCAGCAGCGAAGCAGGGAGTACTGCCGGGGAGCTGTTTTTT.

This clonotype came up many times. The chain carries TRBV25-1 and TRBJ2-7; possibly TRBD1 for D (6 bases). Trimming left V 5 bases short and J 3 bases short, with 14 bases between. In germline, CDR1 is MGHDK, CDR2 SYGVNS. The CDR3 is 14 residues long. CDR3: CASSITGLNYEQYF. Here the CDR3 DNA reads TGTGCCAGCAGTATAACAGGGCTGAACTACGAGCAGTACTTC.

The chain employs TRBV29-1 and TRBJ2-1; 9 nucleotides match TRBD2. The V and J ends lost 8 bases and 4 bases, in that order; junction bases with no gene match: 18. CDR3 length: 17 amino acids. Germline assignment: CDR1 SQVTM and CDR2 ANQGSEA. The CDR3 coding sequence is TGCAGCACCTTCTCATGGGGGGGGACTAGCCAGTACAATGAGCAGTTCTTC. It yields the protein CSTFSWGGTSQYNEQFF.